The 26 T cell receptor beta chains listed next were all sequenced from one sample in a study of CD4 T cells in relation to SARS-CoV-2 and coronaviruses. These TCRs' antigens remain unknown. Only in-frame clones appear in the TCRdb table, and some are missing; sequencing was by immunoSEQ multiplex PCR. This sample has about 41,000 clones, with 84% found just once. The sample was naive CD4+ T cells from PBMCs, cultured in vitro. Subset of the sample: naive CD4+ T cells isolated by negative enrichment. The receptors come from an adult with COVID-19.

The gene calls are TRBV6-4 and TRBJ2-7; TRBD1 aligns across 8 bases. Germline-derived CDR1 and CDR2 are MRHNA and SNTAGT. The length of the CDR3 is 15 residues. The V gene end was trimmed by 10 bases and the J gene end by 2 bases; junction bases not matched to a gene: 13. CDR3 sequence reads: CATVRDRGFTYEQYF. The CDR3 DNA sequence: TGTGCCACCGTACGTGACAGGGGATTTACCTACGAGCAGTACTTC.

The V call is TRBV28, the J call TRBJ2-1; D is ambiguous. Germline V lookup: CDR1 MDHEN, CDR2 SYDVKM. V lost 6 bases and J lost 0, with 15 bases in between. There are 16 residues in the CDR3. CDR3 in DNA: TGTGCCAGCAGGCCTCCGCGGCCGAGCTCCTACAATGAGCAGTTCTTC. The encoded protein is CASRPPRPSSYNEQFF.

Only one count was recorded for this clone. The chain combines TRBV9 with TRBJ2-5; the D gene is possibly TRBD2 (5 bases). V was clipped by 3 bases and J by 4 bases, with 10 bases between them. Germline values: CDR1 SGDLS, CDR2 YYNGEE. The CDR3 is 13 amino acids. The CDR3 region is CASSARTRETQYF. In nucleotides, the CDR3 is TGTGCCAGCAGCGCCCGGACTCGAGAGACCCAGTACTTC.

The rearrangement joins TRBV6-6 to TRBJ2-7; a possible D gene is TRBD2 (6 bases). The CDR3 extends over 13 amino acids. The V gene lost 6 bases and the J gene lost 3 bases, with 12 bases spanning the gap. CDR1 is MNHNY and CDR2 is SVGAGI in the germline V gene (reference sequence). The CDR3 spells CASRPTSNYEQYF. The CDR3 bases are TGTGCCAGCAGACCTACTAGCAACTACGAGCAGTACTTC.

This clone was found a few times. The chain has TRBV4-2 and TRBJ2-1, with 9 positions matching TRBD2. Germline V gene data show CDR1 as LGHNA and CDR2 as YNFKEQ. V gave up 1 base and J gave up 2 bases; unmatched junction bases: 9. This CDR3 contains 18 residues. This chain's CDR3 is CASSQGLLAGRPYNEQFF. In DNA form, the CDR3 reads TGTGCCAGCAGCCAAGGTTTGCTAGCGGGACGACCCTACAATGAGCAGTTCTTC.

The DNA for the CDR3 is TGCGCCAGCAGCTTGGCCGGGTCACCAAGGATCGAGACCCAGTACTTC. It encodes CASSLAGSPRIETQYF. This chain links TRBV5-1 with TRBJ2-5; D uncertain. This CDR3 contains 16 residues. Per the germline V gene, CDR1 is SGHRS and CDR2 is YFSETQ. V was trimmed by 0 bases and J by 5 bases, leaving 17 bases between them.

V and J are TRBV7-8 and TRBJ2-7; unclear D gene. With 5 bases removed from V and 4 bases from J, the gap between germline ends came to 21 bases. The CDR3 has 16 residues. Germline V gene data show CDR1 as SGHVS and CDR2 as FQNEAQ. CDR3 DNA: TGTGCCAGCAGCATTAGGGCCAGTTCCCATCCGTACGAGCAGTACTTC. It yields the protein CASSIRASSHPYEQYF.

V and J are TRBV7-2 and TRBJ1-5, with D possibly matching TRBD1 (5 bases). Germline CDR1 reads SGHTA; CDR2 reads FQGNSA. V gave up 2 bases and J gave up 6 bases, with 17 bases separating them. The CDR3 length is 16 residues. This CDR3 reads CASSLLSRASGQPQHF. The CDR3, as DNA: TGTGCCAGCAGCTTATTATCCAGGGCCAGCGGTCAGCCCCAGCATTTT.

CDR3 DNA sequence: TGTGCCAGCAGCTCCAGGGTCAGGAACTATGGCTACACCTTC. Translating it yields CASSSRVRNYGYTF. The chain uses TRBV2 and TRBJ1-2, with a tentative D call TRBD1 (5 bases). V was pared by 6 bases and J by 2 bases, with 13 bases between. CDR1 is SNHLY, CDR2 FYNNEI, per germline. The length of the CDR3 is 14 residues.

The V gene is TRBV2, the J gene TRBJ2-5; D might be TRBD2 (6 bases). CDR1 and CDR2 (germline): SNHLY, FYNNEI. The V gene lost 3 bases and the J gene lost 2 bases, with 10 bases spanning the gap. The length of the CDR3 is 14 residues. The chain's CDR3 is CASSDTGVQETQYF. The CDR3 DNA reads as TGTGCCAGCAGTGATACGGGAGTACAAGAGACCCAGTACTTC.

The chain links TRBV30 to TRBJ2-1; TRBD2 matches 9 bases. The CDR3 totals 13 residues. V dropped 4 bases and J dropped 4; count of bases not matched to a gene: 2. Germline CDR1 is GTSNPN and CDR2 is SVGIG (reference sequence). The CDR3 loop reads CAWTSGAYNEQFF. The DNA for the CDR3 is TGTGCCTGGACTAGCGGGGCGTACAATGAGCAGTTCTTC.

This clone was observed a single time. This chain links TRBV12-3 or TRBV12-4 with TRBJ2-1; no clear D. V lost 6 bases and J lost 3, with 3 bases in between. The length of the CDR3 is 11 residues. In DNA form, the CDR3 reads TGTGCCAGCAGAAACTACAATGAGCAGTTCTTC. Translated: CASRNYNEQFF.

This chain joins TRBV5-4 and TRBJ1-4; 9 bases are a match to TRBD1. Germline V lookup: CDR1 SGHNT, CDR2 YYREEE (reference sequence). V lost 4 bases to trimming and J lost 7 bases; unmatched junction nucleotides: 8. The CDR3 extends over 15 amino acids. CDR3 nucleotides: TGTGCCAGCAGCCCGACAGGGGGTGAGGGTGAAAAACTGTTTTTT. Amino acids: CASSPTGGEGEKLFF.

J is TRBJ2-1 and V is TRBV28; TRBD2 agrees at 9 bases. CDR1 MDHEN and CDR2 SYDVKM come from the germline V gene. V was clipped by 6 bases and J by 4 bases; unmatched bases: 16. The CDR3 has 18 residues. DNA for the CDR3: TGTGCCAGCAGCTCCACCTTACTAGCGGGTACCAGTTACAATGAGCAGTTCTTC. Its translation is CASSSTLLAGTSYNEQFF.

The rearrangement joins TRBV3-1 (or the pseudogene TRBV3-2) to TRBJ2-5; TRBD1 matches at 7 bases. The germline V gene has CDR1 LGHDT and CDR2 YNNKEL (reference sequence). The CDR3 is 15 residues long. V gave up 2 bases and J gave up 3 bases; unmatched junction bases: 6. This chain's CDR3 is CASSQRTGQKETQYF. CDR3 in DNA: TGTGCCAGCAGCCAAAGGACGGGACAGAAAGAGACCCAGTACTTC.

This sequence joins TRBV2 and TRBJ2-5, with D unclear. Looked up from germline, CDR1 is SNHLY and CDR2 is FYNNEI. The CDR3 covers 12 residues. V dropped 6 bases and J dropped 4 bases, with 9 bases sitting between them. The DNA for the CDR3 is TGTGCCAGCAGGAGGTGGGGAGAGACCCAGTACTTC. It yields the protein CASRRWGETQYF. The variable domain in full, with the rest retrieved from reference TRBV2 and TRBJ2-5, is EPEVTQTPSHQVTQMGQEVILRCVPISNHLYFYWYRQILGQKVEFLVSFYNNEISEKSEIFDDQFSVERPDGSNFTLKIRSTKLEDSAMYFCASRRWGETQYFGPGTRLLVL.

DNA of the CDR3: TGCGCCAGCAGCCGGGGACTAGCTAGCACAGATACGCAGTATTTT. Protein product: CASSRGLASTDTQYF. The V and J genes are TRBV5-1 and TRBJ2-3, with TRBD2 matching 9 bases. This CDR3 is built from 15 residues. Germline CDR1 is SGHRS and CDR2 is YFSETQ. The V and J ends lost 4 bases and 0 bases, in that order; junction bases with no gene match: 3.

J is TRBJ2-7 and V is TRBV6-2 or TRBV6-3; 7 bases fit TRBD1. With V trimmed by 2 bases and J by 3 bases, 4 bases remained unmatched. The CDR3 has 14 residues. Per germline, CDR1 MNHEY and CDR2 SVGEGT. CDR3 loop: CASSYTAGGYEQYF. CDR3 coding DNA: TGTGCCAGCAGTTACACGGCAGGGGGCTACGAGCAGTACTTC.

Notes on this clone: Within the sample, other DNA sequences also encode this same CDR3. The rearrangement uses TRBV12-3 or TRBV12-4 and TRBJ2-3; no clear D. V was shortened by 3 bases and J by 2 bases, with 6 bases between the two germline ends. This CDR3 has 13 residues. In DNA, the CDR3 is TGTGCCAGCAGTTTTGGATCCACAGATACGCAGTATTTT. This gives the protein CASSFGSTDTQYF.

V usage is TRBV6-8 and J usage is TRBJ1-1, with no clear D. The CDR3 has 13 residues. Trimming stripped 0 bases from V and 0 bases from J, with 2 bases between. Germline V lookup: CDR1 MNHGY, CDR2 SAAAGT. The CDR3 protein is CASSYSLNTEAFF. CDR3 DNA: TGTGCCAGCAGTTACTCCCTGAACACTGAAGCTTTCTTT.

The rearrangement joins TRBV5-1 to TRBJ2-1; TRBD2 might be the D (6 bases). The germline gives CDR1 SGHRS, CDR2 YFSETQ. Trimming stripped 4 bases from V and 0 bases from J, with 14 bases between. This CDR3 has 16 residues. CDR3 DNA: TGCGCCAGCAGCGTATACCGGGAGCCCTCCTACAATGAGCAGTTCTTC. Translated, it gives CASSVYREPSYNEQFF.

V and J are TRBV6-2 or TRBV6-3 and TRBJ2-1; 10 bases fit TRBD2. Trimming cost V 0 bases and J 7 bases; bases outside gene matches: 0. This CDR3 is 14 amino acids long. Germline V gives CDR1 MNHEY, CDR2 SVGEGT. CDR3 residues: CASSYSSGRNEQFF. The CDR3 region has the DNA TGTGCCAGCAGTTACTCTAGCGGGAGGAATGAGCAGTTCTTC.

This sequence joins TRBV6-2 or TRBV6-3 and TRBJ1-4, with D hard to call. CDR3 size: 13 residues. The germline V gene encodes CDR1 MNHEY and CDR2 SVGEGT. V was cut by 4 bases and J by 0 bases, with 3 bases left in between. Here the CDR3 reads CASSSATNEKLFF. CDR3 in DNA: TGTGCCAGCAGTTCCGCAACTAATGAAAAACTGTTTTTT.

CDR3 bases: TGTGCCAGCAGCGCGGGACTAGCGGGGGAAGAGACCCAGTACTTC. It encodes CASSAGLAGEETQYF. The gene calls are TRBV4-2 and TRBJ2-5; 14 bases match TRBD2. The trim removed 5 bases at V and 3 bases at J, leaving 2 bases unmatched. CDR3 length equals 15 residues. Germline values: CDR1 LGHNA, CDR2 YNFKEQ.

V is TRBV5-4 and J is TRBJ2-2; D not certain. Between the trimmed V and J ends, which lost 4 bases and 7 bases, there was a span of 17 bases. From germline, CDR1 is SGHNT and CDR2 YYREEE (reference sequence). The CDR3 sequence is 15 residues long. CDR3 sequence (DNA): TGTGCCAGCAGCCCAACGCTAGAAACCAGCGGGGAGCTGTTTTTT. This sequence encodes CASSPTLETSGELFF.

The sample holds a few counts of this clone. The CDR3 region is CAWRSGGRDTGELFF. CDR3 bases: TGTGCCTGGAGATCCGGGGGCAGGGACACCGGGGAGCTGTTTTTT. The chain uses TRBV30 and TRBJ2-2; the D call may be TRBD1 or TRBD2 (6 bases each). V was cut by 3 bases and J by 3 bases, with 14 bases left in between. The germline CDR1 and CDR2 sequences are GTSNPN and SVGIG (reference sequence). CDR3 length: 15 amino acids. Full variable domain (rest looked up from reference TRBV30 and TRBJ2-2): SQTIHQWPATLVQPVGSPLSLECTVEGTSNPNLYWYRQAAGRGLQLLFYSVGIGQISSEVPQNLSASRPQDRQFILSSKKLLLSDSGFYLCAWRSGGRDTGELFFGEGSRLTVL.